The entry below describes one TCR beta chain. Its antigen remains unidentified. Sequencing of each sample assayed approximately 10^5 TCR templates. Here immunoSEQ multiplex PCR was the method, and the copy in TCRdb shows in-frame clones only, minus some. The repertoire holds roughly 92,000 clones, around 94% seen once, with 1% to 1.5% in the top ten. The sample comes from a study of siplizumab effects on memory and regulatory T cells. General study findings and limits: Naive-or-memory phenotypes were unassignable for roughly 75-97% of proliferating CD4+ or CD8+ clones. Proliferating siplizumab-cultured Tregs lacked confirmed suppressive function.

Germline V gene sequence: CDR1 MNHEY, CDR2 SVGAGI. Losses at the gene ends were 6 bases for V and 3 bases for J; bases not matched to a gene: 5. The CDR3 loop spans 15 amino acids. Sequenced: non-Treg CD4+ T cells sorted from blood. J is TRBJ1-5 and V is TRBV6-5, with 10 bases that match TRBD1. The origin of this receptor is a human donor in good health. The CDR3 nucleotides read TGTGCCAGCAGGCTAGGACAGGGGGTCAATCAGCCCCAGCATTTT. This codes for CASRLGQGVNQPQHF.